The 32 T cell receptor beta chains given below trace back to one sample, sequenced in a study of molecular identifiers for immune sequencing clone quantification (dated by TCRdb to the late 2010s). Receptor libraries were prepared by PCR. Instrument on record: Illumina HiSeq 4000. Through fastp at Q25 and MiXCR, TCRdb rebuilt clones from the public reads, retaining in-frame beta chains. Rows with a matching CDR3 protein are joined into one entry that keeps the most common DNA and genes. This sample comprises around 470,000 distinct CDR3 sequences, about 20% of them detected only once. Roughly 0.81% of the sample comes from the top ten. The sequenced sample was naive CD8+ T cells from blood, with Jurkat cell RNA spiked in. The cell subset or site label here, explained by the study, means: FACS-sorted CD8+CD4-CCR7+CD45RA+ naive T cells. These receptor sequences come from a human donor in good health. Some libraries in this study had Jurkat cell RNA spiked in.

This clonotype was counted at least ten times. CDR3 in DNA: TGTGCCAGCAGTTCGGACAGGAACTACGAGCAGTACTTC. This gives the protein CASSSDRNYEQYF. The genes are TRBV6-5 and TRBJ2-7, with TRBD1 identical over 7 bases. Germline loops: CDR1 MNHEY, CDR2 SVGAGI. The CDR3 length is 13 residues. V shed 4 bases and J 3 bases; nucleotides not matched to a gene: 3.

In regard to this clonotype: This could be a read error, since a much larger clone is one nucleotide away. The rearrangement links TRBV28 to TRBJ2-3; maybe TRBD2 (5 bases). Looked up from germline, CDR1 is MDHEN and CDR2 is SYDVKM. CDR3 length: 14 amino acids. CDR3 coding DNA: TGTGCCAGCAGTTTTAGCGTGAGCACAGATACGCTGTATTTT. It translates to CASSFSVSTDTLYF.

The chain employs TRBV11-2 and TRBJ1-2; no definite D call. V was cut by 5 bases and J by 0 bases, with 10 bases left in between. Germline V lookup: CDR1 SGHAT, CDR2 FQNNGV. This CDR3 comprises 14 residues. CDR3 residues: CASSLDDPNYGYTF. The CDR3 bases are TGTGCCAGCAGCCTGGACGACCCTAACTATGGCTACACCTTC.

This clonotype was seen ten or more times. The chain uses TRBV28 and TRBJ1-5, with TRBD1 matching over 7 bases. Germline V gives CDR1 MDHEN, CDR2 SYDVKM. The CDR3 extends over 14 amino acids. The V gene end was trimmed by 5 bases and the J gene end by 7 bases; junction bases not matched to a gene: 8. The CDR3 here is CASSPRQGYQPQHF. Here the CDR3 DNA reads TGTGCCAGCAGTCCCCGACAGGGATACCAGCCCCAGCATTTT.

The rearrangement joins TRBV10-3 to TRBJ2-7, with D maybe TRBD2 (5 bases). The CDR3 totals 15 residues. V was shortened by 2 bases and J by 2 bases, with 13 bases between the two germline ends. The V gene's germline CDR1 is ENHRY and CDR2 SYGVKD. In nucleotides, the CDR3 is TGTGCCATCAGTGAGCCCAAGGAGGCAGCCTACGAGCAGTACTTC. It specifies CAISEPKEAAYEQYF.

This clonotype was seen more than once but under ten times. The V and J genes are TRBV12-5 and TRBJ1-1; D may be TRBD1 (5 bases). This CDR3 has 15 amino acids. V shed 6 bases and J shed 2 bases, with 16 bases lying between them. Germline V gene lookup returns CDR1 LGHNT and CDR2 FRNRAP. The CDR3 DNA follows: TGTGCTAGTGGCCGCCTCGATGGGGGAAACACTGAAGCTTTCTTT. Its translation: CASGRLDGGNTEAFF.

This clonotype was counted between two and nine times. The rearrangement uses TRBV4-3 and TRBJ2-1, with 7 bases that match TRBD2. J lost 3 bases, V lost 0 bases, and 5 bases had no gene match. Germline V CDR1 and CDR2: LGHNA, YSLEER. CDR3 size: 16 residues. Here the CDR3 DNA reads TGCGCCAGCAGCCAAGATCCAACTAGCGACTACAATGAGCAGTTCTTC. Translation gives CASSQDPTSDYNEQFF.

Of note for this clonotype: The junction does not match germline at one end; this may be a read error. This chain links TRBV3-1 with TRBJ2-2; tentatively, D is TRBD2 (5 bases). The CDR3 runs to 15 residues. CDR1 LGHDT and CDR2 YNNKEL come from the germline V gene (reference sequence). The CDR3 region is CASSQDLGITGELSF. The CDR3 nucleotides read TGTGCCAGCAGCCAAGATTTGGGGATTACCGGGGAGCTGTCTTTT.

The rearrangement joins TRBV19 to TRBJ2-1; 7 bases match TRBD2. The V gene's germline CDR1 is LNHDA and CDR2 SQIVND (reference sequence). CDR3 length: 13 residues. V lost 10 bases and J lost 5; bases outside the gene matches: 8. CDR3 coding DNA: TGTGCCACCACGGAGACTAGCCACAATGAGCAGTTCTTC. Translated, it gives CATTETSHNEQFF.

This clonotype was observed a few times. The J gene is TRBJ1-4, the V gene TRBV3-2. TRBV3-2 is shown as a pseudogene. This CDR3 has 14 amino acids. The CDR3: CASSQDRAGEKLFF. The CDR3 DNA sequence: TGTGCCAGCAGCCAAGACAGGGCCGGAGAAAAACTGTTTTTT.

V gene TRBV7-7 combines with J gene TRBJ2-5; TRBD1 agrees at 8 bases. The CDR3 has 14 residues. J was trimmed by 4 bases and V by 2 bases; bases with no gene match: 3. Germline-derived CDR1 and CDR2 are SSHAT and FNYEAQ (reference sequence). The CDR3 sequence is CASSLNQGAETQYF. CDR3 DNA: TGTGCCAGCAGCTTAAACCAGGGGGCAGAGACCCAGTACTTC.

Points on this clonotype: A read error may be the cause here, since a much bigger clone is one base away. The V and J genes are TRBV4-1 and TRBJ1-1; D possibly corresponds to TRBD1 (5 bases). The length of the CDR3 is 13 residues. Germline values: CDR1 MGHRA, CDR2 YSYEKL. CDR3 DNA sequence: TGCGCCAGCAGCCTACATACGGACACTGGAGCTTTCTTT. Its translation: CASSLHTDTGAFF.

This clonotype was seen ten or more times. The rearrangement uses TRBV5-4 and TRBJ2-7; D gene uncertain. Trimming cost V 4 bases and J 2 bases, with 7 bases left between them. This CDR3 has 12 residues. The V gene's germline CDR1 is SGHNT and CDR2 YYREEE (reference sequence). The CDR3 DNA reads TGTGCCAGCAGCCACGGTCCCTACGAGCAGTACTTC. This sequence encodes CASSHGPYEQYF.

As concerns this clonotype: A read error is possible here, since a much larger clone lies one base away. The J gene is TRBJ1-4, the V gene TRBV5-3; no clear D gene. TRBV5-3 is filed as an ORF, its function uncertain. This CDR3 contains 14 residues. V was clipped by 8 bases and J by 7 bases, with 18 bases between them. CDR3 region: CASGLQAMGEKLFF. Written as DNA, the CDR3 is TGTGCCAGCGGCTTGCAGGCGATGGGTGAAAAACTGTTTTTT.

The chain joins TRBV28 to TRBJ2-2, with D perhaps TRBD1 (6 bases). The CDR3 spans 15 residues. Germline V gene data show CDR1 as MDHEN and CDR2 as SYDVKM. Trimming left V 0 bases short and J 4 bases short, with 9 bases between. The CDR3 nucleotides are TGTGCCAGCAGTTTATGGGGGGCGGTCACCGGGGAGCTGTTTTTT. Translating it yields CASSLWGAVTGELFF. Together with reference TRBV28 and TRBJ2-2, the CDR3 gives the full variable domain: DVKVTQSSRYLVKRTGEKVFLECVQDMDHENMFWYRQDPGLGLRLIYFSYDVKMKEKGDIPEGYSVSREKKERFSLILESASTNQTSMYLCASSLWGAVTGELFFGEGSRLTVL.

The table lists this clonotype with a few counts. This chain links TRBV27 with TRBJ2-7; D gene unclear. There are 16 residues in the CDR3. V was cut by 1 base and J by 0 bases, with 13 bases left in between. CDR1 is MNHEY, CDR2 SMNVEV, per germline (reference sequence). The CDR3 region is CASSLLGPISSYEQYF. The CDR3 DNA reads as TGTGCCAGCAGTTTATTAGGCCCGATTAGCTCCTACGAGCAGTACTTC.

This clonotype occurred many times. The chain has TRBV2 and TRBJ2-5; D gene ambiguous. The CDR3 extends over 14 amino acids. V lost 5 bases and J 2 bases, leaving 12 bases between the germline ends. Germline lookup yields CDR1 SNHLY and CDR2 FYNNEI. CDR3 residues: CASSPQTDQETQYF. Written as DNA, the CDR3 is TGTGCCAGCAGTCCTCAGACTGATCAAGAGACCCAGTACTTC.

This chain joins TRBV20-1 and TRBJ2-1; D possibly corresponds to TRBD2 (6 bases). Germline lookup yields CDR1 DFQATT and CDR2 SNEGSKA (reference sequence). Trimming stripped 4 bases from V and 4 bases from J, with 11 bases between. The CDR3 has 13 amino acids. CDR3 sequence reads: CSAKKTSYNEQFF. Written as DNA, the CDR3 is TGCAGTGCTAAAAAGACTAGTTACAATGAGCAGTTCTTC.

This clonotype appeared a few times. This chain connects TRBV3-1 to TRBJ1-1; the match to TRBD1 covers 9 bases. CDR1 is LGHDT, CDR2 YNNKEL, per germline (reference sequence). Trimming cost V 3 bases and J 6 bases; bases outside gene matches: 8. This CDR3 region has 15 residues. The CDR3 protein is CASSHLGTGIPEAFF. DNA for the CDR3: TGTGCCAGCAGCCATCTTGGGACAGGGATCCCTGAAGCTTTCTTT.

To note about this clonotype: A much larger clone sits a single nucleotide away, making a read error possible. The V call is TRBV20-1, the J call TRBJ2-1; no reliable D call. Trimming left V 1 base short and J 7 bases short, with 11 bases between. Germline V gives CDR1 DFQATT, CDR2 SNEGSKA (reference sequence). The CDR3 totals 13 residues. The CDR3 DNA reads TGCAGTGCTAGAGTACTGTTTAGGAATGAGCAGTTCTTC. Translating it yields CSARVLFRNEQFF.

On this clonotype itself: An end of the junction does not agree with germline; a read error may underlie this. The chain is built from TRBV27 and TRBJ2-7, with unresolved D. This CDR3 is 14 amino acids long. Germline V gene sequence: CDR1 MNHEY, CDR2 SMNVEV (reference sequence). Here the CDR3 DNA reads TGTGTCAGCAGTTTATCGGGCGGATCCTACGAGCAGTACTTC. This codes for CVSSLSGGSYEQYF.

This clonotype was detected a few times. The rearrangement joins TRBV5-1 to TRBJ2-3; possibly TRBD1 for D (6 bases). CDR1 and CDR2 from the germline V gene are SGHRS and YFSETQ. The V end lost 7 bases, the J end lost 5 bases, and 14 bases lay between the germline ends. CDR3 length: 13 residues. The CDR3 protein is CASFGEGVDTQYF. In nucleotides, the CDR3 is TGCGCCAGCTTCGGTGAGGGGGTAGATACGCAGTATTTT.

This clonotype was found a few times. The chain carries TRBV2 and TRBJ2-5; D is ambiguous. From germline, CDR1 is SNHLY and CDR2 FYNNEI. V was clipped by 0 bases and J by 5 bases, with 7 bases between them. The CDR3 loop spans 13 amino acids. CDR3 nucleotides: TGTGCCAGCAGTGAAGCGGGCTGGGAGACCCAGTACTTC. This codes for CASSEAGWETQYF. Looking up the rest from reference TRBV2 and TRBJ2-5 gives the full variable domain: EPEVTQTPSHQVTQMGQEVILRCVPISNHLYFYWYRQILGQKVEFLVSFYNNEISEKSEIFDDQFSVERPDGSNFTLKIRSTKLEDSAMYFCASSEAGWETQYFGPGTRLLVL.

V is TRBV2 and J is TRBJ1-2; weak D call: TRBD1 (5 bases). The CDR3 runs to 15 residues. Deletions cut 2 bases from V and 4 bases from J, with 14 bases between. Germline V gene data show CDR1 as SNHLY and CDR2 as FYNNEI. CDR3: CASSEFGGTGYGYTF. In nucleotides, the CDR3 is TGTGCCAGCAGTGAATTTGGAGGGACGGGCTATGGCTACACCTTC.

Comments on this clonotype: A much larger clonotype is one base distant, so this may be a read error. This sequence joins TRBV27 and TRBJ1-1; D is possibly TRBD1 (5 bases). Germline V gene data show CDR1 as MNHEY and CDR2 as SMNVEV (reference sequence). With 4 bases removed from V and 4 bases from J, the gap between germline ends came to 10 bases. The CDR3 spans 13 residues. The CDR3 reads CASSWGVGTEAFF. Written as DNA, the CDR3 is TGTGCCAGCAGTTGGGGGGTGGGCACTGAAGCTTTCTTT.

This clonotype was observed at least ten times. At one of its ends the junction is not consistent with the germline gene, which may arise from a read error. V and J are TRBV5-8 and TRBJ2-7, with D perhaps TRBD1 or TRBD2 (5 bases each). The CDR3 loop spans 11 amino acids. Looked up from germline, CDR1 is SGHTS and CDR2 is YDEGEE. For the CDR3, the DNA is TGTGCCAGCAGCATAGGGACGGGGTCGAACTTC. This translates into CASSIGTGSNF.

This clonotype was counted many times. This chain uses TRBV30 with TRBJ2-7; TRBD1 matches at 9 bases. The length of the CDR3 is 13 residues. CDR1 and CDR2 from the germline V gene are GTSNPN and SVGIG (reference sequence). V shed 2 bases and J 4 bases; nucleotides not matched to a gene: 3. The CDR3 loop reads CAWSPGQGYEQYF. The CDR3 DNA follows: TGTGCCTGGAGTCCGGGACAGGGTTACGAGCAGTACTTC. Full variable domain (outside the CDR3, taken from reference TRBV30 and TRBJ2-7): SQTIHQWPATLVQPVGSPLSLECTVEGTSNPNLYWYRQAAGRGLQLLFYSVGIGQISSEVPQNLSASRPQDRQFILSSKKLLLSDSGFYLCAWSPGQGYEQYFGPGTRLTVT.

Comments on this clonotype: A clone one base away is much larger, so this may be a read error. The rearrangement links TRBV6-2 or TRBV6-3 to TRBJ2-4, with D possibly matching TRBD2 (5 bases). There are 14 residues in the CDR3. Germline loops: CDR1 MNHEY, CDR2 SVGEGT. CDR3: CASSYSLAKNIQCF. The CDR3 DNA follows: TGTGCCAGCAGTTACAGTCTAGCCAAAAACATTCAGTGCTTC.

This clonotype was observed a handful of times. This rearrangement joins TRBV4-2 to TRBJ2-1; D gene uncertain. This CDR3 has 11 amino acids. Between the trimmed V and J ends, which lost 4 bases and 8 bases, there was a span of 6 bases. Germline values: CDR1 LGHNA, CDR2 YNFKEQ. In nucleotides, the CDR3 is TGTGCCAGCAGCCGCTCCCATGAGCAGTTCTTC. Protein sequence: CASSRSHEQFF.

V is TRBV27 and J is TRBJ2-3; no firm D call. The CDR3 covers 13 residues. V was pared by 8 bases and J by 3 bases, with 12 bases between. Germline CDR1 is MNHEY and CDR2 is SMNVEV (reference sequence). CDR3 sequence (DNA): TGTGCCAGCGGCCCCCAGTTGACAGATACGCAGTATTTT. It specifies CASGPQLTDTQYF.

The V call is TRBV29-1, the J call TRBJ2-1, with D hard to call. CDR3 length: 15 residues. With 4 bases removed from V and 1 base from J, the gap between germline ends came to 14 bases. Germline V CDR1 and CDR2: SQVTM, ANQGSEA. CDR3 loop: CSVVPQGKSYNEQFF. The CDR3 DNA reads as TGCAGCGTTGTACCCCAAGGGAAATCCTACAATGAGCAGTTCTTC.

This clonotype came up a few times. The chain uses TRBV6-2 or TRBV6-3 and TRBJ1-4; no definite D call. Trimming removed 8 bases at V and 6 bases at J, with 13 bases between. The CDR3 sequence is 13 residues long. Germline V gene sequence: CDR1 MNHEY, CDR2 SVGEGT. The CDR3 loop reads CASGRGKYEKLFF. In nucleotides, the CDR3 is TGTGCCAGCGGCCGGGGAAAATATGAAAAACTGTTTTTT.